This T cell receptor beta chain came from a study of blood T cell repertoires in COVID-19. The repertoire was sequenced with immunoSEQ multiplex PCR; TCRdb's copy has only in-frame clones and lacks some. The table records approximately 260,000 clones, 89% of them present only once. V lost 6 bases and J 1 base, leaving 13 bases between the germline ends. Germline V gene sequence: CDR1 MNHEY, CDR2 SVGAGI. The CDR3 consists of 15 residues. The source is a woman aged 60-70 years who had recovered from COVID-19. The rearrangement uses TRBV6-5 and TRBJ2-1; perhaps TRBD2 as D (7 bases). The sample taken for sequencing was PBMCs or T cells enriched from blood (not recorded which). Written as DNA, the CDR3 is TGTGCCAGCAGAAGTGGGGGGGCGTCCTACAATGAGCAGTTCTTC. It encodes CASRSGGASYNEQFF.